The clone carrying this TCR beta chain was picked up many times. Its antigen is not known. The authors made cDNA by 5'RACE with 10-nucleotide random UMIs. TCRdb passed the 5' RACE reads through MiXCR, listing each CDR3 protein once. The sample lists some 86,000 distinct CDR3 sequences, 2.5% to 3% occurring once. With 6 bases removed from V and 0 bases from J, the gap between germline ends came to 21 bases. The CDR3 runs to 16 residues. Per the germline V gene, CDR1 is DFQATT and CDR2 is SNEGSKA (reference sequence). These data are taken from a study of neurological immune-mediated disorders. Points from the study as a whole: A possible signature appeared as one related-CDR3 cluster, in which phylogenetic grouping placed the repertoires of 18 of 34 multiple sclerosis patients. HTLV-1-associated myelopathy had the most TCR clonal expansion, while multiple sclerosis had the least, a level that fell below healthy controls. Private repertoires in all groups were suggested by the absence of shared CDR3 amino acid sequences among expanded clones across subjects.

Material for sequencing was PBMCs. This TCR was sampled from a woman in her 30s with multiple sclerosis. The V and J genes are TRBV20-1 and TRBJ2-7; no definite D call. In nucleotides, the CDR3 is TGCAGTGCGAAAGACCCCGGGCTAAGGAGCTCCTACGAGCAGTACTTC. It yields the protein CSAKDPGLRSSYEQYF.